This T cell receptor beta chain was observed in a study of cytomegalovirus exposure and HLA in healthy donors. Overall study context: Among the 300 to 500 genotyped donors, around 85% were placed in the Caucasian-associated ancestry cluster.

General observations from the study: As a later analysis showed, a missense DCLRE1C variant was linked to trimming of TCR beta V- and J-genes. A few CMV-associated chains were confirmed in vitro to be specific for CMV antigens. In a later analysis, HLA-C alleles had the fewest associated TCRs, DRB1 alleles the most.

To note about this clone: Its target is not known.

The CDR3 totals 11 residues. Trimming pared 7 bases from V and 8 bases from J, leaving 8 bases between. CDR1 MGHDK and CDR2 SYGVNS come from the germline V gene. The PCR used 60 Vbeta and 13 Jbeta primers. The method was immunoSEQ multiplex PCR; TCRdb's version includes in-frame clones alone and lacks a portion of them. The sample includes about 76,000 clones, around 65% of them seen just once. Sequenced: PBMCs. This sequence joins TRBV25-1 and TRBJ1-4, with a tentative D call TRBD1 (6 bases). The sequence came from a man aged 55-75 years in good health and CMV-seropositive. The CDR3 here is CASMTGEKLFF. CDR3 in DNA: TGTGCCAGCATGACAGGCGAAAAACTGTTTTTT.